The present T cell receptor beta chain was sequenced within a study of shared clonotypes between healthy human individuals. The overall study: A donor's plate count was three for CD4 naive and three for CD4 memory; CD8 naive had two and CD8 memory one.

Naive CD8 isolation took CD45RO-negative cells positively selected for CCR7 and excluded terminally differentiated effector memory CD45RA+ cells. Using immunoSEQ multiplex PCR, the repertoire was profiled, and TCRdb retains in-frame clones only, with some absent. The table lists fewer than 700,000 clones, roughly 95% of them singletons. Germline CDR1 SGHNT, CDR2 YYREEE (reference sequence). Trimming removed 4 bases from V and 9 bases from J; junction bases left unmatched: 10. The CDR3 is made up of 14 amino acids. Material: naive CD8+ T cells sorted from blood. This rearrangement joins TRBV5-4 to TRBJ2-1; 7 bases align to TRBD1. This receptor was identified in a woman in her 30s in good health. The CDR3 nucleotides read TGTGCCAGCAGCAGTGACAGGGATAGTGGTGAGCAGTTCTTC. Amino acids: CASSSDRDSGEQFF. The variable domain in full, with the rest retrieved from reference TRBV5-4 and TRBJ2-1, is ETGVTQSPTHLIKTRGQQVTLRCSSQSGHNTVSWYQQALGQGPQFIFQYYREEENGRGNFPPRFSGLQFPNYSSELNVNALELDDSALYLCASSSDRDSGEQFFGPGTRLTVL.